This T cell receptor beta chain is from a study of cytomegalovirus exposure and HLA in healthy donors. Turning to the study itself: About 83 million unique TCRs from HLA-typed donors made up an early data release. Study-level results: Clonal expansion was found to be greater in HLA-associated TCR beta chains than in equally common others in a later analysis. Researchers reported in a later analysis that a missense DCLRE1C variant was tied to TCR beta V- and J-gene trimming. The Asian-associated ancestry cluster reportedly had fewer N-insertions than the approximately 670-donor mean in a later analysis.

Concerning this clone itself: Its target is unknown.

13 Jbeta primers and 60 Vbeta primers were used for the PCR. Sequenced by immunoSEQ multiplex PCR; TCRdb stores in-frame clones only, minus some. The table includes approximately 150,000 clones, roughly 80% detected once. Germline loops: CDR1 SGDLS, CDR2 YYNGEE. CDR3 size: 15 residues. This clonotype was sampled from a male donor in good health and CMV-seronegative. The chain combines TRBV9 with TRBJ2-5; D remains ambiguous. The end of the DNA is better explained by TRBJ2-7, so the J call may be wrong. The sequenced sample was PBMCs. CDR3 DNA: TGTGCCAGCAGCGTAGCTGGGCTACCTACCTACGAGCAGTACTTC. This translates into CASSVAGLPTYEQYF.